The subject of this entry is one T cell receptor (beta chain). The target antigen is unknown. The entry originates in a study of immune cell composition in non-small cell lung cancer. The CDR3 contains 15 residues. V lost 0 bases to trimming and J lost 4 bases, with 10 bases between them. Germline assignment: CDR1 SGHRS and CDR2 YFSETQ. Study-wide results and caveats: Lung squamous cell carcinoma tumours had significantly higher top 10 clone scores and productive clonality than lung adenocarcinoma. In adenocarcinoma, maximal tumour-associated clone frequency tracked TIL tumour reactivity.

Template was genomic DNA from frozen, unsorted single-cell suspensions. TCRdb's table, derived via immunoSEQ multiplex PCR, lists solely in-frame clones and lacks some. The data hold over 9,500 clones, with around two thirds observed a single time. Sequences were obtained from lung tumor tissue. The sequence was obtained from a human donor with non-small cell lung cancer. The chain links TRBV5-1 to TRBJ2-2, with a tentative D call TRBD1 (5 bases). The DNA of the CDR3 is TGCGCCAGCAGCTTGGCCGGTAGGGGCACCGGGGAGCTGTTTTTT. Protein sequence: CASSLAGRGTGELFF.